These 2 T cell receptor beta chains came from one sample sequenced in a study of blood T cell repertoires in COVID-19. This table comes from immunoSEQ multiplex PCR, and its TCRdb copy is limited to in-frame clones, with some not included. This sample has approximately 90,000 clones, with around 85% found just once. Sequenced sample: peripheral blood. Source of these receptors: a human donor in a cohort sampled during active COVID-19.

The chain uses TRBV7-2 and TRBJ2-7; D possibly corresponds to TRBD1 (6 bases). This CDR3 comprises 14 residues. Germline lookup yields CDR1 SGHTA and CDR2 FQGNSA. V dropped 3 bases and J dropped 4 bases, with 13 bases sitting between them. CDR3 residues: CASSFGDTRYEQYF. CDR3 DNA: TGTGCCAGCAGCTTTGGGGACACCCGATACGAGCAGTACTTC.

This clone showed up just a few times. The rearrangement links TRBV19 to TRBJ2-7; D not resolved. The V gene lost 4 bases and the J gene lost 2 bases, with 9 bases spanning the gap. The germline CDR1 and CDR2 sequences are LNHDA and SQIVND (reference sequence). There are 13 residues in the CDR3. CDR3 nucleotides: TGTGCCAGTAGTACGAGTATCCCCTACGAGCAGTACTTC. Translated: CASSTSIPYEQYF. The whole variable domain, remainder taken from reference TRBV19 and TRBJ2-7, is DGGITQSPKYLFRKEGQNVTLSCEQNLNHDAMYWYRQDPGQGLRLIYYSQIVNDFQKGDIAEGYSVSREKKESFPLTVTSAQKNPTAFYLCASSTSIPYEQYFGPGTRLTVT.